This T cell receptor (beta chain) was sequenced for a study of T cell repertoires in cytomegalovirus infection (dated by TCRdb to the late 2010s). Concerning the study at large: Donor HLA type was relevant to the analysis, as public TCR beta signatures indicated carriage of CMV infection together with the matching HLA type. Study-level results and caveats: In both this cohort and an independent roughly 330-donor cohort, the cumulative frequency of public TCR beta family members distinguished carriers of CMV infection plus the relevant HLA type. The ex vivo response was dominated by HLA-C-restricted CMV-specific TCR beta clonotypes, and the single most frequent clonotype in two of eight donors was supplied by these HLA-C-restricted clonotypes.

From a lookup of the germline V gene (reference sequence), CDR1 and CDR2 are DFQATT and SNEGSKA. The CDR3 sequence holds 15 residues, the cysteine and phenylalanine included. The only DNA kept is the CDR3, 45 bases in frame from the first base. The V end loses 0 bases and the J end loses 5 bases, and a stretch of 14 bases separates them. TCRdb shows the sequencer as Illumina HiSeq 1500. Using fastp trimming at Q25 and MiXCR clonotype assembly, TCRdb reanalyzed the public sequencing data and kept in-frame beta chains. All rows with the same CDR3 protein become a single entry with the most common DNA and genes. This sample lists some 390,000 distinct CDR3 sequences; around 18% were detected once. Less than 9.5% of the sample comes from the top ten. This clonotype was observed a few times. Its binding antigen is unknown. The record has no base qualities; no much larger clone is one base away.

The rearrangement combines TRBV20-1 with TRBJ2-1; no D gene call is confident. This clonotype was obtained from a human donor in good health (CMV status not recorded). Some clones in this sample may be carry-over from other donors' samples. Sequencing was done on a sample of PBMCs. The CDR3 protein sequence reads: CSAREGPGRDNEQFF. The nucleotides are TGCAGTGCTAGAGAAGGCCCAGGACGGGACAATGAGCAGTTCTTC.